The 21 T cell receptor beta chains listed next were all sequenced from one sample in a study of CD8+CD57+ T cells in acquired aplastic anemia (dated by TCRdb to 2016 to 2018). Patients chosen for sequencing had shown expansion of CD8+CD57+ cells by flow cytometry. The sequencing machine was an Illumina HiSeq 2000. Genomic DNA was used as template for profiling of TCR beta VDJ combinations and CDR3 sequences. TCRdb handled the public reads itself, with Q25 trimming in fastp and clone calling in MiXCR, and kept productive beta chains. Every distinct CDR3 protein forms one entry, paired with its most common genes and DNA. This sample holds more than 150,000 distinct CDR3 sequences; approximately 44% were observed only once. Roughly 3.5% of the sample is held by the ten biggest clonotypes. The sample consisted of sorted CD4+, CD8+, or CD8+CD57+ T cells (not recorded which) from PBMCs. The receptors were gathered from a human donor with aplastic anemia.

The rearrangement joins TRBV5-1 to TRBJ2-7; D possibly matches TRBD1 or TRBD2 (5 bases each). The CDR3 runs 15 residues. V lost 0 bases, J lost 7 bases, and 17 bases lay in between. Germline CDR1 SGHRS, CDR2 YFSETQ. CDR3 residues: CASSLGSGRRNEQYV. Here the CDR3 DNA reads TGCGCCAGCAGCTTGGGGTCAGGGAGAAGGAATGAGCAGTACGTC.

This clonotype was seen repeatedly, ten times or more. This chain connects TRBV4-1 to TRBJ1-6; D unresolved. Trimming pared 2 bases from V and 13 bases from J, leaving 18 bases between. CDR1 and CDR2 (germline): MGHRA, YSYEKL. The CDR3 totals 15 residues. CDR3 nucleotide sequence: TGCGCCAGCAGCCAAATGGACGGCCCGGTAGTGCCCCTCCACTTT. It encodes CASSQMDGPVVPLHF.

The chain carries TRBV12-3 or TRBV12-4 and TRBJ2-1; either TRBD1 or TRBD2 may fit D (5 bases each). With 3 bases removed from V and 7 bases from J, the gap between germline ends came to 19 bases. This CDR3 region has 16 residues. The CDR3 nucleotides read TGTGCCAGCAGTTTCGCCCCGGGACCAGCGGCTAATGAGCAGTTCTTC. This codes for CASSFAPGPAANEQFF.

V and J are TRBV24-1 and TRBJ2-2; D unclear. CDR1 and CDR2 from the germline V gene are KGHDR and SFDVKD. V was cut by 4 bases and J by 6 bases, with 11 bases left in between. CDR3 length: 14 amino acids. As DNA, the CDR3 is TGTGCCACCAGTGACCCGGGCCGGTCCGGGGAGCTGTTTTTT. Residues: CATSDPGRSGELFF.

This clonotype was picked up many times. The V call is TRBV7-3, the J call TRBJ2-2; no clear D gene. Per germline, CDR1 SGHTA and CDR2 FQGTGA. The CDR3 contains 14 residues. Deletions cut 5 bases from V and 4 bases from J, with 11 bases between. CDR3 in amino acids: CASSALSSTGELFF. The CDR3 DNA follows: TGTGCCAGCAGCGCCCTGAGTAGCACCGGGGAGCTGTTTTTT.

The V gene is TRBV2, the J gene TRBJ1-5; 9 bases line up with TRBD1. Germline values: CDR1 SNHLY, CDR2 FYNNEI. V lost 6 bases to trimming and J lost 7 bases; unmatched junction nucleotides: 10. The CDR3 is made up of 15 amino acids. The CDR3 here is CASSQKGQGRQPQHF. In DNA form, the CDR3 reads TGTGCCAGCAGCCAGAAAGGACAGGGGAGGCAGCCCCAGCATTTT.

As for this clonotype: This sequence may be a read error, since a much larger clone differs from it by one base. The chain has TRBV7-2 and TRBJ1-6, with 8 bases that match TRBD1. The germline V gene encodes CDR1 SGHTA and CDR2 FQGNSA. This CDR3 contains 17 residues. The CDR3 DNA reads as TGTGCCAGCGGCTTAGCCCGGACAGGGAGGGATAATTCACCCCTCCACTTT. As protein: CASGLARTGRDNSPLHF.

In this sample, this clonotype turned up many times. V gene TRBV9 combines with J gene TRBJ2-2, with 14 nucleotides matching TRBD2. The junction had 10 bases not matched to a gene; V was cut back by 3 bases and J by 6 bases. The V gene's germline CDR1 is SGDLS and CDR2 YYNGEE. This CDR3 region has 18 residues. This chain's CDR3 is CASSAVPGLAGVAGELFF. For the CDR3, the DNA is TGTGCCAGCAGCGCAGTCCCGGGACTAGCGGGAGTAGCCGGGGAGCTGTTTTTT.

This clonotype was counted ten times or more. This rearrangement joins TRBV27 to TRBJ2-7, with TRBD2 identical over 8 bases. The CDR3 contains 15 residues. Losses at the gene ends were 2 bases for V and 5 bases for J; bases not matched to a gene: 8. Germline V gene sequence: CDR1 MNHEY, CDR2 SMNVEV (reference sequence). The CDR3 loop is CASSLTLGGAHEQYF. In nucleotides, the CDR3 is TGTGCCAGCAGTTTAACACTCGGGGGGGCACACGAGCAGTACTTC.

The rearrangement links TRBV29-1 to TRBJ2-1; TRBD2 matches 12 bases. The junction had 15 bases not matched to a gene; V was cut back by 7 bases and J by 8 bases. The CDR3 covers 16 residues. Germline lookup yields CDR1 SQVTM and CDR2 ANQGSEA. CDR3 nucleotide sequence: TGCAGCGACCAAAGCAGACTAGCGGGAGTTGTAGATGAGCAGTTCTTC. Encoded protein: CSDQSRLAGVVDEQFF.

The gene calls are TRBV29-1 and TRBJ1-2; D is perhaps TRBD1 (5 bases). Germline V CDR1 and CDR2: SQVTM, ANQGSEA. The CDR3 is 11 residues long. V lost 6 bases, J lost 6 bases, and 11 bases lay in between. CDR3 DNA: TGCAGCGTCACAGTGGGGGATGGCTACACCTTC. Its translation: CSVTVGDGYTF.

The chain has TRBV25-1 and TRBJ2-7; 7 nucleotides match TRBD1. The CDR3 sequence is 17 residues long. Germline-derived CDR1 and CDR2 are MGHDK and SYGVNS. The trim removed 5 bases at V and 1 base at J, leaving 14 bases unmatched. This CDR3 is CASSYSNVAGGSYEQYF. CDR3 nucleotides: TGTGCCAGCAGTTACTCGAACGTGGCAGGGGGATCCTACGAGCAGTACTTC.

This clonotype was observed at least ten times. The chain uses TRBV11-1 and TRBJ2-1, with a possible D match to TRBD2 (5 bases). The CDR3 extends over 16 amino acids. V lost 2 bases and J 0 bases, leaving 11 bases between the germline ends. From germline, CDR1 is SGHAT and CDR2 FQDESV (reference sequence). The DNA of the CDR3 is TGTGCCAGCAGCTTAAATCCGGGGAGCTCCTACAATGAGCAGTTCTTC. Protein sequence: CASSLNPGSSYNEQFF.

This clonotype has only a few counts. The V gene is TRBV2, the J gene TRBJ2-7; D uncertain. Germline assignment: CDR1 SNHLY and CDR2 FYNNEI. The CDR3 totals 13 residues. Trimming took off 6 bases at V and 2 bases at J, with 11 bases between the two ends. The CDR3 nucleotides are TGTGCCAGCAGAGAAAGGGAAACCTACGAGCAGTACTTC. Its protein product is CASRERETYEQYF.

This clonotype was recorded at least ten times. The rearrangement uses TRBV6-1 and TRBJ2-7, with D hard to call. Germline CDR1 is MNHNS and CDR2 is SASEGT. V was pared by 6 bases and J by 4 bases, with 10 bases between. The CDR3 has 12 amino acids. This CDR3 reads CASSGDSYEQYV. The DNA for the CDR3 is TGTGCCAGCAGCGGAGATTCGTACGAGCAGTACGTC.

This sequence joins TRBV19 and TRBJ2-3; D is possibly TRBD1 or TRBD2 (5 bases each). Germline V gene sequence: CDR1 LNHDA, CDR2 SQIVND (reference sequence). The CDR3 is 12 amino acids. V lost 3 bases and J 5 bases, leaving 6 bases between the germline ends. CDR3: CASSIGGDTQYF. DNA for the CDR3: TGTGCCAGTAGTATTGGGGGAGATACGCAGTATTTT. The full variable domain, completed using reference TRBV19 and TRBJ2-3, is DGGITQSPKYLFRKEGQNVTLSCEQNLNHDAMYWYRQDPGQGLRLIYYSQIVNDFQKGDIAEGYSVSREKKESFPLTVTSAQKNPTAFYLCASSIGGDTQYFGPGTRLTVL.

The chain uses TRBV2 and TRBJ1-2; possible D gene TRBD1, 5 bases. V was clipped by 2 bases and J by 4 bases, with 8 bases between them. Germline CDR1 SNHLY, CDR2 FYNNEI. This CDR3 is 13 amino acids long. The CDR3 region has the DNA TGTGCCAGCAGTGAACTGGGACCCTATGGCTACACCTTC. Translation gives CASSELGPYGYTF.

This chain uses TRBV12-5 with TRBJ2-5; 7 nucleotides align to TRBD1. CDR1 LGHNT and CDR2 FRNRAP come from the germline V gene. Trimming at V came to 3 bases and at J to 5 bases, leaving 9 bases not matched to a gene. The CDR3 is made up of 15 amino acids. CDR3: CASGLGRGLSETQYF. The DNA of the CDR3 is TGTGCTAGTGGTTTAGGCAGGGGGTTGTCGGAGACCCAGTACTTC.

J is TRBJ2-3 and V is TRBV5-1; D not certain. The CDR3 has 14 residues. Germline loops: CDR1 SGHRS, CDR2 YFSETQ. V was cut by 0 bases and J by 0 bases, with 5 bases left in between. The CDR3 loop is CASSLVVSTDTQYF. The CDR3 DNA sequence: TGCGCCAGCAGCTTGGTCGTTAGCACAGATACGCAGTATTTT.

This chain links TRBV24-1 with TRBJ1-6; TRBD1 matches 10 bases. The CDR3 extends over 16 amino acids. Trimming cost V 9 bases and J 2 bases; bases outside gene matches: 6. Germline CDR1 and CDR2: KGHDR and SFDVKD. CDR3 residues: CATPDRGQAYNSPLHF. In nucleotides, the CDR3 is TGTGCCACCCCTGACAGGGGGCAGGCCTATAATTCACCCCTCCACTTT.

The chain combines TRBV6-1 with TRBJ1-3; D call uncertain. Germline-derived CDR1 and CDR2 are MNHNS and SASEGT. Between the trimmed V and J ends, which lost 2 bases and 3 bases, there was a span of 2 bases. The CDR3 length is 12 residues. CDR3 amino acids: CASSEYGNTIYF. Here the CDR3 DNA reads TGTGCCAGCAGTGAATATGGAAACACCATATATTTT.